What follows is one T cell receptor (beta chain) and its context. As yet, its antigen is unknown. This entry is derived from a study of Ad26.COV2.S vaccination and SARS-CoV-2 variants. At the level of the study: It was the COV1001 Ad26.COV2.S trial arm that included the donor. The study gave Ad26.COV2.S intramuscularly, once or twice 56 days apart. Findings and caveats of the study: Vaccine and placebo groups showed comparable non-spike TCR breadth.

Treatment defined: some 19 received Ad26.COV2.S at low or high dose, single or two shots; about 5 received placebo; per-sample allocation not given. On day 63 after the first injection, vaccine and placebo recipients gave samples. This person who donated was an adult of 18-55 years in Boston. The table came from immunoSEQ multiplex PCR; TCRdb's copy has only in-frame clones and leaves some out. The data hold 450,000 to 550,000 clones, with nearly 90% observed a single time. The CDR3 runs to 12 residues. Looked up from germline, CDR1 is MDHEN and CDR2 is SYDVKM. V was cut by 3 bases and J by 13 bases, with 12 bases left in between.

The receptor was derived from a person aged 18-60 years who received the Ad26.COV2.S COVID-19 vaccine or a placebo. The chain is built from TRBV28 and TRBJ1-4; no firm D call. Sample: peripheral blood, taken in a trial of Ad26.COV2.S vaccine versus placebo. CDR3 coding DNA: TGTGCCAGCAGTTTCGGGTCCCCGGTACTGTTTTTT. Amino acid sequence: CASSFGSPVLFF.